This record concerns one T cell receptor beta chain sequence. Use of 60 Vbeta and 13 Jbeta primers characterized the PCR. Only in-frame clones appear in the TCRdb table, and some are missing; sequencing was by immunoSEQ multiplex PCR. This table has fewer than 150,000 clones, under 90% appearing once. The CDR3 is 11 amino acids. The germline gives CDR1 ENHRY, CDR2 SYGVKD. Trimming stripped 2 bases from V and 8 bases from J, with 6 bases between. These data come from a study of cytomegalovirus exposure and HLA in healthy donors. The chain employs TRBV10-3 and TRBJ1-1; tentatively, D is TRBD1 (6 bases). This clonotype was sampled from a male donor in good health and CMV-seronegative. The sequencing input was PBMCs. CDR3 nucleotides: TGTGCCATCAGTGAGGGGACAGAAGCTTTCTTT. This codes for CAISEGTEAFF.